These T cell receptor beta chains were read from a single sample in a study of blood T cell repertoires in COVID-19. Using immunoSEQ multiplex PCR, the repertoire was profiled, and TCRdb retains in-frame clones only, with some absent. The table has some 190,000 clones, 80% to 90% seen once; the top ten hold under 2.5%. The sequenced sample consisted of PBMCs or T cells enriched from blood (not recorded which). These receptors originate from a woman in her forties with acute COVID-19. The CDR3 runs from the conserved cysteine through the conserved F or W. The order of the fields is clone size, D gene, J gene, V gene, CDR3 DNA, CDR3 protein. A D gene is named only where the DNA matches it firmly. Size tells how often a clone was seen (once, few, many) or the class of an expanded clone, and some rows leave it out.

abundance: NA; d_gene: NA; j_gene: TRBJ2-5; v_gene: TRBV11-3; CDR3nt: TGTGCCAGCAGCTTTTCCGCAGAAGAGACCCAGTACTTC; CDR3aa: CASSFSAEETQYF
abundance: NA; d_gene: NA; j_gene: TRBJ2-1; v_gene: TRBV5-1; CDR3nt: TGCGCCAGCAGCTTAGCGGGCCCCCTCTACAATGAGCAGTTCTTC; CDR3aa: CASSLAGPLYNEQFF
abundance: NA; d_gene: NA; j_gene: TRBJ1-1; v_gene: TRBV9; CDR3nt: TGTGCCAGCAGCGTACCCGGCCAGGACTTGTTCATGAACACTGAAGCTTTCTTT; CDR3aa: CASSVPGQDLFMNTEAFF
abundance: NA; d_gene: TRBD2; j_gene: TRBJ2-1; v_gene: TRBV9; CDR3nt: TGTGCCAGCAGCGTAGCCCCCGCGGGGGTCTCCTACAATGAGCAGTTCTTC; CDR3aa: CASSVAPAGVSYNEQFF
abundance: NA; d_gene: NA; j_gene: TRBJ2-4; v_gene: TRBV5-1; CDR3nt: TGCGCCAGCAGCCCAGGTCCCCAAACCAAAAACATTCAGTACTTC; CDR3aa: CASSPGPQTKNIQYF
abundance: NA; d_gene: TRBD2; j_gene: TRBJ2-5; v_gene: TRBV30; CDR3nt: TGTGCCTGGAGTGGTCGCGGGGGGGCTGGGGAGACCCAGTACTTC; CDR3aa: CAWSGRGGAGETQYF
abundance: once; d_gene: NA; j_gene: TRBJ1-5; v_gene: TRBV6-5; CDR3nt: TGTGCCAGCAGTATACAGGGAGTCTTCAATCAGCCCCAGCATTTT; CDR3aa: CASSIQGVFNQPQHF
abundance: NA; d_gene: NA; j_gene: TRBJ2-5; v_gene: TRBV4-1; CDR3nt: TGCGCCAGCAGCCAAGATTACAGCATGTACCAAGAGACCCAGTACTTC; CDR3aa: CASSQDYSMYQETQYF
abundance: NA; d_gene: TRBD1; j_gene: TRBJ1-5; v_gene: TRBV19; CDR3nt: TGTGCCAGTAGTATGGGGACAGGGGGGAATCAGCCCCAGCATTTT; CDR3aa: CASSMGTGGNQPQHF
abundance: NA; d_gene: NA; j_gene: TRBJ1-3; v_gene: TRBV5-1; CDR3nt: TGCGCCAGCAGCTTTGGGCCCTCTGGAAACACCATATATTTT; CDR3aa: CASSFGPSGNTIYF
abundance: NA; d_gene: NA; j_gene: TRBJ1-1; v_gene: TRBV27; CDR3nt: TGTGCCAGCCGGACGGGGGGTGAGAACACTGAAGCTTTCTTT; CDR3aa: CASRTGGENTEAFF
abundance: NA; d_gene: NA; j_gene: TRBJ2-7; v_gene: TRBV28; CDR3nt: TGTGCCAGCACCACCCTCAGCGGCGCACAGGGAAGGGAGCAGTACTTC; CDR3aa: CASTTLSGAQGREQYF
abundance: NA; d_gene: NA; j_gene: TRBJ1-3; v_gene: TRBV19; CDR3nt: TGTGCCAGTAAGGTGCAGGGAGGAGCTGGAAACACCATATATTTT; CDR3aa: CASKVQGGAGNTIYF
abundance: NA; d_gene: NA; j_gene: TRBJ2-5; v_gene: TRBV21-1; CDR3nt: TGTGCCAGCAGCAGCGAAAGACAGGGCCAAGAGACCCAGTACTTC; CDR3aa: CASSSERQGQETQYF
abundance: NA; d_gene: TRBD2; j_gene: TRBJ2-5; v_gene: TRBV7-2; CDR3nt: TGTGCCAGCAGCTCACCGGGACTAGCGGGAGCAGAGACCCAGTACTTC; CDR3aa: CASSSPGLAGAETQYF
abundance: once; d_gene: NA; j_gene: TRBJ1-1; v_gene: TRBV28; CDR3nt: TGTGCCAGCAGTTCCCATCCCGGGGGGACTGAAGCTTTCTTT; CDR3aa: CASSSHPGGTEAFF
abundance: NA; d_gene: NA; j_gene: TRBJ2-7; v_gene: TRBV4-1; CDR3nt: TGCGCCAGCAGCCAAGCGCGGGGTAGCTCCTACGAGCAGTACTTC; CDR3aa: CASSQARGSSYEQYF
abundance: NA; d_gene: TRBD1; j_gene: TRBJ2-1; v_gene: TRBV19; CDR3nt: TGTGCCAGTAGTATGAAAGGGACAGGCTACAATGAGCAGTTCTTC; CDR3aa: CASSMKGTGYNEQFF
abundance: NA; d_gene: NA; j_gene: TRBJ2-2; v_gene: TRBV10-3; CDR3nt: TGTGCCATCAGTGAGTTCGGGATCCGTCAGAACACCGGGGAGCTGTTTTTT; CDR3aa: CAISEFGIRQNTGELFF
abundance: few; d_gene: TRBD1; j_gene: TRBJ1-6; v_gene: TRBV5-1; CDR3nt: TGCGCCAGCAGCTGGGGACAGGAGAACTATAATTCACCCCTCCACTTT; CDR3aa: CASSWGQENYNSPLHF
abundance: NA; d_gene: NA; j_gene: TRBJ1-1; v_gene: TRBV6-6; CDR3nt: TGTGCCAGCAGCCAACAGGGTCCCGCTTTCTTT; CDR3aa: CASSQQGPAFF
abundance: NA; d_gene: NA; j_gene: TRBJ1-6; v_gene: TRBV5-1; CDR3nt: TGCGCCAGCAGCTTGGGGGCTTTTAACGGTAATTCACCCCTCCACTTT; CDR3aa: CASSLGAFNGNSPLHF
abundance: NA; d_gene: NA; j_gene: TRBJ2-5; v_gene: TRBV15; CDR3nt: TGTGCCAGCAGTGACTGGAACCAAGAGACCCAGTACTTC; CDR3aa: CASSDWNQETQYF